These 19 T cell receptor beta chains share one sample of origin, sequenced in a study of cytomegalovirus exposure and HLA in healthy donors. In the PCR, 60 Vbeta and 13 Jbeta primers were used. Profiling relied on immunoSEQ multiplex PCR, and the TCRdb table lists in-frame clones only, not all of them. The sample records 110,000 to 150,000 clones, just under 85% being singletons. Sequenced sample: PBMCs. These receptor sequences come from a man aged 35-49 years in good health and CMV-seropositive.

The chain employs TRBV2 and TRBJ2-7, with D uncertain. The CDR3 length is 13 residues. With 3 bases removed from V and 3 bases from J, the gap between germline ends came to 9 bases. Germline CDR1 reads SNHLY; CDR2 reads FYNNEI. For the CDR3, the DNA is TGTGCCAGCAGTGAGTGGCAGTTCTACGAGCAGTACTTC. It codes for CASSEWQFYEQYF.

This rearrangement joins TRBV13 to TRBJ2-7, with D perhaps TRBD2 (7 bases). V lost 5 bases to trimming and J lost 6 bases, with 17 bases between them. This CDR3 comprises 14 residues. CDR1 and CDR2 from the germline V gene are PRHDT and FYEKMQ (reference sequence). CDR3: CASSGRGGNSEQYF. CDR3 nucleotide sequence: TGTGCCAGCAGCGGGAGGGGGGGGAACTCCGAGCAGTACTTC. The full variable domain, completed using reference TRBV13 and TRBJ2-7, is AAGVIQSPRHLIKEKRETATLKCYPIPRHDTVYWYQQGPGQDPQFLISFYEKMQSDKGSIPDRFSAQQFSDYHSELNMSSLELGDSALYFCASSGRGGNSEQYFGPGTRLTVT.

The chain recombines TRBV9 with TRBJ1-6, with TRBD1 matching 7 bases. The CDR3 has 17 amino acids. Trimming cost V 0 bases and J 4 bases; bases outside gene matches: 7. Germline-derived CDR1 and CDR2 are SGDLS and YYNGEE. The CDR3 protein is CASSVGEMGQYNSPLHF. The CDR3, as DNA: TGTGCCAGCAGCGTAGGAGAAATGGGACAGTATAATTCACCCCTCCACTTT.

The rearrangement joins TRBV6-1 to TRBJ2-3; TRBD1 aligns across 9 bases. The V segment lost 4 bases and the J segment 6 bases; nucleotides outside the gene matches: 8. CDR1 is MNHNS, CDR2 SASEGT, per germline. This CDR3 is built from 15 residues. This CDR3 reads CASSVGTGWGDTQYF. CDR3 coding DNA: TGTGCCAGCAGTGTAGGGACAGGGTGGGGCGATACGCAGTATTTT.

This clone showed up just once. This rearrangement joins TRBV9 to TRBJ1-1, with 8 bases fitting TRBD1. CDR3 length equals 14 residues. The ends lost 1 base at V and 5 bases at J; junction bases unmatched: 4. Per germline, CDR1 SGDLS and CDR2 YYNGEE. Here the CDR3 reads CASSVLQGGTEAFF. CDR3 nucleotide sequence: TGTGCCAGCAGCGTACTACAGGGGGGAACTGAAGCTTTCTTT. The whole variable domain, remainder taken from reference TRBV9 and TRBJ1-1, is DSGVTQTPKHLITATGQRVTLRCSPRSGDLSVYWYQQSLDQGLQFLIQYYNGEERAKGNILERFSAQQFPDLHSELNLSSLELGDSALYFCASSVLQGGTEAFFGQGTRLTVV.

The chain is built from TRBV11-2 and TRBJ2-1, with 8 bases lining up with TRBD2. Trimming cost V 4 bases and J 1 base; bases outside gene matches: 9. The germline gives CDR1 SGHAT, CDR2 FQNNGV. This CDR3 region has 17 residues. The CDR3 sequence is CASSSFPGGGSYNEQFF. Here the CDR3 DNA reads TGTGCCAGCAGCTCCTTTCCGGGGGGGGGATCCTACAATGAGCAGTTCTTC. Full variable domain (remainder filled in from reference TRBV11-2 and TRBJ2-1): EAGVAQSPRYKIIEKRQSVAFWCNPISGHATLYWYQQILGQGPKLLIQFQNNGVVDDSQLPKDRFSAERLKGVDSTLKIQPAKLEDSAVYLCASSSFPGGGSYNEQFFGPGTRLTVL.

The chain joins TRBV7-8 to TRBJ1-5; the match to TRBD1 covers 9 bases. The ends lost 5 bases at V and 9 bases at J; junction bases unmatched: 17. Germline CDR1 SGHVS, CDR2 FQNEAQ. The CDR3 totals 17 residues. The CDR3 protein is CASSPWTVDRGIAPQHF. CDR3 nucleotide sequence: TGTGCCAGCAGCCCGTGGACGGTGGACAGGGGTATTGCGCCCCAGCATTTT.

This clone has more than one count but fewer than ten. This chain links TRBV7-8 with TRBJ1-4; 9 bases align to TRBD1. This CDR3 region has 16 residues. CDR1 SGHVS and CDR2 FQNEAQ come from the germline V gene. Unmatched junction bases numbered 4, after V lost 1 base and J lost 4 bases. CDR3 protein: CASSLDRGRVNEKLFF. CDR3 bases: TGTGCCAGCAGCTTAGACAGGGGGCGGGTTAATGAAAAACTGTTTTTT.

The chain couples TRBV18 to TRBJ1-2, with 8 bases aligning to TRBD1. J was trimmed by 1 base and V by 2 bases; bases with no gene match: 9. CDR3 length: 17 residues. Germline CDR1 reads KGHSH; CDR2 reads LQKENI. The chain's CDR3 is CASSPVVLQGDNYGYTF. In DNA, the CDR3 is TGTGCCAGCTCACCAGTAGTGCTACAGGGGGATAACTATGGCTACACCTTC.

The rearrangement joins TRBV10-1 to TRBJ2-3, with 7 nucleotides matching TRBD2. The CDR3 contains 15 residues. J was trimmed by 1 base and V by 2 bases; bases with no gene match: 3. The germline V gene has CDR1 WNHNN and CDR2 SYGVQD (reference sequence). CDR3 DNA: TGCGCCAGCAGTGAGGCGGGAGCGGGCACAGATACGCAGTATTTT. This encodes CASSEAGAGTDTQYF.

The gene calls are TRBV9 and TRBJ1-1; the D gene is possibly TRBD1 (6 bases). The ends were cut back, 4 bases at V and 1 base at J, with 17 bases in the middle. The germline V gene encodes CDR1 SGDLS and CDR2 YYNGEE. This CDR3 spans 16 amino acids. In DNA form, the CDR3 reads TGTGCCAGCAGCCCGAGGATTGGGACAAAGAACACTGAAGCTTTCTTT. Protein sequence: CASSPRIGTKNTEAFF.

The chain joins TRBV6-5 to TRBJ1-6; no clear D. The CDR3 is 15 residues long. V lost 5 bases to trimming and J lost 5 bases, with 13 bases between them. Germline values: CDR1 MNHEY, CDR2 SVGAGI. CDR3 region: CASSRGDGHNSPLHF. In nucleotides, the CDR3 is TGTGCCAGCAGTCGGGGTGACGGACATAATTCACCCCTCCACTTT.

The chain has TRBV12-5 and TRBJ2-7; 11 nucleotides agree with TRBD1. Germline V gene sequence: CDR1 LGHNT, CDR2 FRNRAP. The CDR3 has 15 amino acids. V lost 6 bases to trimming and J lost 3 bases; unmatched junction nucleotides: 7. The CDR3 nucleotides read TGTGCTAGTGGCACCGGACAGGGGGCATTCTACGAGCAGTACTTC. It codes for CASGTGQGAFYEQYF.

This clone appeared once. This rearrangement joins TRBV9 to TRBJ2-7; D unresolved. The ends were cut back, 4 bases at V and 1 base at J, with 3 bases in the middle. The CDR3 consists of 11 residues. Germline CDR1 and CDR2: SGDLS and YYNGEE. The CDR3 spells CASSSSYEQYF. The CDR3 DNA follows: TGTGCCAGCAGCTCTTCCTACGAGCAGTACTTC. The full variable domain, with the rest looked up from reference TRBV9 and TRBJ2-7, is DSGVTQTPKHLITATGQRVTLRCSPRSGDLSVYWYQQSLDQGLQFLIQYYNGEERAKGNILERFSAQQFPDLHSELNLSSLELGDSALYFCASSSSYEQYFGPGTRLTVT.

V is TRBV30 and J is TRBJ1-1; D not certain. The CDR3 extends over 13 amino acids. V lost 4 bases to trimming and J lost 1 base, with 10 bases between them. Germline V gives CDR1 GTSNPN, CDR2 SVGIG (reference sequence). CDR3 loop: CAWTSQGNTEAFF. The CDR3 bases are TGTGCCTGGACTAGCCAAGGGAACACTGAAGCTTTCTTT.

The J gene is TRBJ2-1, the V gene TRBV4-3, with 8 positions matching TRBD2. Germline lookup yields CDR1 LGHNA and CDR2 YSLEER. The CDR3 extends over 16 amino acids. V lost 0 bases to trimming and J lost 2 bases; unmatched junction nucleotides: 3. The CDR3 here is CASSQDGGLAYNEQFF. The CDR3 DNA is TGCGCCAGCAGCCAAGATGGGGGACTAGCCTACAATGAGCAGTTCTTC.

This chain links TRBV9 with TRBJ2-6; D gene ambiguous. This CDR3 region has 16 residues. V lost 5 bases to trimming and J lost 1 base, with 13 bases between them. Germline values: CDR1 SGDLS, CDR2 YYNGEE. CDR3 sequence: CASSPPGFSGANVLTF. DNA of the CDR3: TGTGCCAGCAGTCCCCCCGGGTTTTCTGGGGCCAACGTCCTGACTTTC.

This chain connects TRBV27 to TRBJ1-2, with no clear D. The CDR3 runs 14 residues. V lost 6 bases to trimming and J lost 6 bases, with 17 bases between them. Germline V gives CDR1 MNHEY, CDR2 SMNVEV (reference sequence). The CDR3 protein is CASSLRMTGDGYTF. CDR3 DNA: TGTGCCAGCAGCCTGAGGATGACCGGGGATGGCTACACCTTC.

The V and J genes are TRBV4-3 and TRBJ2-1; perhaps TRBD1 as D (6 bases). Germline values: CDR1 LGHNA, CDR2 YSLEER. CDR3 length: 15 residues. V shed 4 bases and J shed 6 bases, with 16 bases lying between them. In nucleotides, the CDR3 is TGCGCCAGCAGCCCTTCATGGACAGAATTCAATGAGCAGTTCTTC. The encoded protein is CASSPSWTEFNEQFF.